The T cell receptor (beta chain) described here comes from a study of siplizumab effects on memory and regulatory T cells. This CDR3 has 16 residues. Produced via immunoSEQ multiplex PCR; TCRdb's table is partial and in-frame only. There are about 110,000 clones in the sample; 92% occur only once, and approximately 0.75% lies in the top ten. General study results and limits: Naive T cells were seemingly more diverse than memory cells, and major contributions to the alloresponse seemed to be made by them. A small minority of alloreactive clones were mapped to unstimulated subsets.

With regard to this clone: Its target is not known.

Source material: Tregs sorted from blood. The rearrangement uses TRBV1 and TRBJ2-5; the D call TRBD2 from the table was never checked on the DNA. Matching the DNA end better, TRBJ2-7 makes the J call doubtful. TRBV1 is noted as a pseudogene. The clonotype originates from a human donor in good health. CDR3 bases: TGCACCAGCAGCCAACCAGCGACTAGCCTCTCCTACGAGCAGTACTTC. Protein sequence: CTSSQPATSLSYEQYF.